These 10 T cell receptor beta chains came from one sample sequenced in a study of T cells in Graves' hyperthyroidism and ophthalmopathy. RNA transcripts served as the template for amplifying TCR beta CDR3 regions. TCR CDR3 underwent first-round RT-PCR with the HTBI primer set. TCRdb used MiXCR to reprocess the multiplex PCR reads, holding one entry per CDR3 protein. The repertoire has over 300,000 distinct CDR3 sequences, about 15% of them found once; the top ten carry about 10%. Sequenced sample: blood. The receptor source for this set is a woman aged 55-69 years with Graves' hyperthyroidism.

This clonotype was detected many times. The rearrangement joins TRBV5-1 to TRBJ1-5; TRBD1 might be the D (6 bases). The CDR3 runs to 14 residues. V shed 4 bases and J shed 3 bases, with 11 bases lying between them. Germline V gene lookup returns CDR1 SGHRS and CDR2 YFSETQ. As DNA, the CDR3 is TGCGCCAGCAGCCCGACAGGAAACAATCAGCCCCAGCATTTT. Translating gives CASSPTGNNQPQHF.

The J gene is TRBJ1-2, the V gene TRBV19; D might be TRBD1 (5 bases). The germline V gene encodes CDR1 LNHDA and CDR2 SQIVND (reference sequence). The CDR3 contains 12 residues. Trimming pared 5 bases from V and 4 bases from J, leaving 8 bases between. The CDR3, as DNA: TGTGCCAGTAGTGGGGGAGCCTATGGCTACACCTTC. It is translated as CASSGGAYGYTF.

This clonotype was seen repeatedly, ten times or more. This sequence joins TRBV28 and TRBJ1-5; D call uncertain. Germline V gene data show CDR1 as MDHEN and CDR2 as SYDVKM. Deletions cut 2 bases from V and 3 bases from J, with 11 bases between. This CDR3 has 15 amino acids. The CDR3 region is CASSLMSWNNQPQHF. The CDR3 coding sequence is TGTGCCAGCAGTTTAATGTCGTGGAACAATCAGCCCCAGCATTTT.

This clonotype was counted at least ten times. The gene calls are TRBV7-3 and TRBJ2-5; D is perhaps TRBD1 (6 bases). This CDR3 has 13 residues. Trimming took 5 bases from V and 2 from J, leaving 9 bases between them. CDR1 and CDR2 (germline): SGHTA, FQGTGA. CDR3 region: CASSQGRQETQYF. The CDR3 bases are TGTGCCAGCAGCCAGGGGAGACAAGAGACCCAGTACTTC.

Here the CDR3 DNA reads TGTGCCAGCAGCTCGGTTACCGGGGAGCTGTTTTTT. This translates into CASSSVTGELFF. The rearrangement joins TRBV11-3 to TRBJ2-2, with D uncertain. Per germline, CDR1 SGHNT and CDR2 YENEEA. The germline V and J ends were trimmed by 4 bases and 5 bases, with 5 bases remaining between them. The CDR3 is made up of 12 amino acids.

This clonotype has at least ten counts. CDR3 region: CASKVTGLQETQYF. The CDR3 DNA reads TGTGCCAGCAAAGTAACAGGTCTACAAGAGACCCAGTACTTC. The chain recombines TRBV2 with TRBJ2-5; D is possibly TRBD1 (5 bases). CDR3 length: 14 residues. CDR1 and CDR2 from the germline V gene are SNHLY and FYNNEI. V was trimmed by 7 bases and J by 2 bases, leaving 14 bases between them.

CDR3 nucleotide sequence: TGTGCCATCAGTGCGCGGCCCGGGGCCAACGTCCTGACTTTC. Translating it yields CAISARPGANVLTF. The J gene is TRBJ2-6, the V gene TRBV10-3; D unresolved. The V end was cut by 4 bases, the J end by 4 bases, with 8 bases between. The germline CDR1 and CDR2 sequences are ENHRY and SYGVKD. This CDR3 region has 14 residues.

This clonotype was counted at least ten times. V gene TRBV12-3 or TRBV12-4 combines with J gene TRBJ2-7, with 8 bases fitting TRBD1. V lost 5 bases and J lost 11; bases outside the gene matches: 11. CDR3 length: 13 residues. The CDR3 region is CASSPRTGSLKYF. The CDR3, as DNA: TGTGCCAGCAGTCCTAGGACAGGGTCACTGAAGTACTTC.

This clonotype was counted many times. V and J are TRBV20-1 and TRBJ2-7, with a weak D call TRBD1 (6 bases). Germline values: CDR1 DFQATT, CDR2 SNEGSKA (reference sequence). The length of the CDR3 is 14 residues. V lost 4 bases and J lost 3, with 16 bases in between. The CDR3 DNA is TGCAGTGCTACCACCGGGACACGGCTCTACGAGCAGTACTTC. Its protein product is CSATTGTRLYEQYF.

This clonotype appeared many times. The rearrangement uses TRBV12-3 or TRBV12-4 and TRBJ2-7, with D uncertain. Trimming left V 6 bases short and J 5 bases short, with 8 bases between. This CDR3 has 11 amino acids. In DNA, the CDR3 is TGTGCCAGCAGCCCAGACAACGAGCAGTACTTC. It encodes CASSPDNEQYF.